Below, 6 T cell receptor beta chains from the same sample are listed, as sequenced in a study of cytomegalovirus exposure and HLA in healthy donors. Only in-frame clones appear in the TCRdb table, and some are missing; sequencing was by immunoSEQ multiplex PCR. The sample holds about 56,000 clones, 93% seen once. The material sequenced was PBMCs. The receptors were gathered from a woman between 18 and 29 years old in good health and CMV-seropositive.

The rearrangement joins TRBV11-2 to TRBJ2-3; the D gene is possibly TRBD2 (6 bases). Trimming shortened V by 5 bases and J by 2 bases, and 14 bases separated the two germline ends. Per the germline V gene, CDR1 is SGHAT and CDR2 is FQNNGV. This CDR3 contains 15 residues. The CDR3 region is CASSPERVVTDTQYF. CDR3 in DNA: TGTGCCAGCAGCCCCGAGCGGGTTGTCACAGATACGCAGTATTTT. Full variable domain (missing parts from reference TRBV11-2 and TRBJ2-3): EAGVAQSPRYKIIEKRQSVAFWCNPISGHATLYWYQQILGQGPKLLIQFQNNGVVDDSQLPKDRFSAERLKGVDSTLKIQPAKLEDSAVYLCASSPERVVTDTQYFGPGTRLTVL.

V is TRBV5-4 and J is TRBJ2-5; TRBD1 matches at 8 bases. The CDR3 length is 14 residues. Germline V gene lookup returns CDR1 SGHNT and CDR2 YYREEE (reference sequence). Trimming at V came to 4 bases and at J to 2 bases, leaving 4 bases not matched to a gene. The DNA of the CDR3 is TGTGCCAGCAGCCACGGGACAGGTCAAGAGACCCAGTACTTC. Amino acid sequence: CASSHGTGQETQYF.

This sequence joins TRBV4-1 and TRBJ2-7, with 11 positions matching TRBD1. CDR3 length: 15 residues. Germline V gives CDR1 MGHRA, CDR2 YSYEKL. Losses at the gene ends were 4 bases for V and 1 base for J; bases not matched to a gene: 3. The CDR3, as DNA: TGCGCCAGCAGCCCGGGGACAGGGGGATCCTACGAGCAGTACTTC. The encoded protein is CASSPGTGGSYEQYF.

This rearrangement joins TRBV4-3 to TRBJ1-2; 7 bases are shared with TRBD1. Trimming at V came to 2 bases and at J to 2 bases, leaving 8 bases not matched to a gene. Germline assignment: CDR1 LGHNA and CDR2 YSLEER. This CDR3 region has 16 residues. CDR3: CASSQPGTASNYGYTF. The CDR3 nucleotides read TGCGCCAGCAGCCAACCCGGGACAGCCTCAAACTATGGCTACACCTTC.

V usage is TRBV28 and J usage is TRBJ1-1, with D maybe TRBD1 (5 bases). In germline, CDR1 is MDHEN, CDR2 SYDVKM. V gave up 2 bases and J gave up 1 base, with 11 bases separating them. CDR3 size: 15 residues. The CDR3 DNA reads as TGTGCCAGCAGTTTAGATCAGGGCTGGAACACTGAAGCTTTCTTT. Translating it yields CASSLDQGWNTEAFF.

The V gene is TRBV11-1, the J gene TRBJ2-7; 7 bases fit TRBD1. Trimming cost V 5 bases and J 0 bases; bases outside gene matches: 7. The CDR3 contains 15 residues. In germline, CDR1 is SGHAT, CDR2 FQDESV (reference sequence). The CDR3 DNA follows: TGTGCCAGCAGCCACGACAGGGTGAGCTCCTACGAGCAGTACTTC. It is translated as CASSHDRVSSYEQYF.